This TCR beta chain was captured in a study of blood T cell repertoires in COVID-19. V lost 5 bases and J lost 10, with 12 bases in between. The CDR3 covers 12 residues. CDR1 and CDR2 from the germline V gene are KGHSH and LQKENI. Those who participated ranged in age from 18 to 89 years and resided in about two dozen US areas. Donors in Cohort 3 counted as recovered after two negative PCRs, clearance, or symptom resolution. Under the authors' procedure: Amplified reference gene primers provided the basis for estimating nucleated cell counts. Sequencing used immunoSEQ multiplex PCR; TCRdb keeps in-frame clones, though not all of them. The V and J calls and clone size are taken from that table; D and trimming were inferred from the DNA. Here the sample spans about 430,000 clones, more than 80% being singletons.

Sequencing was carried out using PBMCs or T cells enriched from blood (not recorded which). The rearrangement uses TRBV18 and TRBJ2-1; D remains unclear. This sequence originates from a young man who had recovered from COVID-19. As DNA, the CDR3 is TGTGCCAGCTCAGCTAGTCTTTACGAGCAGTTCTTC. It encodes CASSASLYEQFF.